This T cell receptor (beta chain) was obtained from a study of blood T cell repertoires in COVID-19. The V end was cut by 0 bases, the J end by 4 bases, with 13 bases between. This CDR3 contains 17 residues. Germline CDR1 SGHAT, CDR2 FQNNGV. Assay: immunoSEQ multiplex PCR; the TCRdb copy retains only in-frame clones and omits some. Among fewer than 95,000 clones, around 90% were seen once, and the ten largest hold roughly 14%. Input material: peripheral blood. The chain recombines TRBV11-2 with TRBJ2-6; D gene uncertain. The TCR sequence derives from a male donor with acute or convalescent COVID-19. DNA for the CDR3: TGTGCCAGCAGCTTAGATCGGGTCCGGGTCGGGGCCAACGTCCTGACTTTC. Encoded protein: CASSLDRVRVGANVLTF. Using reference TRBV11-2 and TRBJ2-6 for the parts outside the CDR3, the full variable domain is EAGVAQSPRYKIIEKRQSVAFWCNPISGHATLYWYQQILGQGPKLLIQFQNNGVVDDSQLPKDRFSAERLKGVDSTLKIQPAKLEDSAVYLCASSLDRVRVGANVLTFGAGSRLTVL.